This TCR beta chain stems from a study of T cells after posttransplantation cyclophosphamide. TCRdb's table, derived via immunoSEQ multiplex PCR, lists solely in-frame clones and lacks some. Sampling found 41,000 or so clones, none seen once. This clone has at least ten counts. Its antigen is currently unknown. Study results and caveats: Recipient CMV seropositivity and CMV reactivation strongly tracked TRB clonality.

This clonotype originated in a man aged 30 to 39 in good health and a related stem cell transplant donor. Sequenced material: PBMCs.

The CDR3 DNA follows: TGTGCCAGTAGTATAGGGGCGGGGACAGGGAACTACGAGCAGTACTTC. Translating gives CASSIGAGTGNYEQYF. The rearrangement links TRBV19 to TRBJ2-7, with TRBD1 matching over 9 bases. Germline assignment: CDR1 LNHDA and CDR2 SQIVND (reference sequence). The junction had 7 bases not matched to a gene; V was cut back by 1 base and J by 3 bases. The CDR3 has 16 amino acids.